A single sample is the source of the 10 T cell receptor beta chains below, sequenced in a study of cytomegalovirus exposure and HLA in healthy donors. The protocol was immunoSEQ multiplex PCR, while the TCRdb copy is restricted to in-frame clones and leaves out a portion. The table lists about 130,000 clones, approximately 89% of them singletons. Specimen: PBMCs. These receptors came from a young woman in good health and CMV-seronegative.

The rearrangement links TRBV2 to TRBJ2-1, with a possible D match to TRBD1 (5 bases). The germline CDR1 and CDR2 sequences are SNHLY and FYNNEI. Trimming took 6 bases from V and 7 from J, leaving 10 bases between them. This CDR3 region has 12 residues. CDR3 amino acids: CASSRDENEQFF. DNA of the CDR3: TGTGCCAGCAGCAGGGATGAGAATGAGCAGTTCTTC.

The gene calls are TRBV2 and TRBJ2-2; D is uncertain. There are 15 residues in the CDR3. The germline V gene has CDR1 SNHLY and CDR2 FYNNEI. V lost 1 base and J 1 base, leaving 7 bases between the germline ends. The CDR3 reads CASSEEAGNTGELFF. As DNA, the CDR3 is TGTGCCAGCAGTGAAGAGGCAGGGAACACCGGGGAGCTGTTTTTT.

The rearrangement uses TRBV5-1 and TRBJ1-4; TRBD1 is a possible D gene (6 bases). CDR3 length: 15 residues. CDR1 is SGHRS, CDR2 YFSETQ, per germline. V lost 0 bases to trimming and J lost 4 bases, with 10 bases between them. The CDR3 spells CASSLGRGHNEKLFF. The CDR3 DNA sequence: TGCGCCAGCAGCTTGGGCAGGGGCCATAATGAAAAACTGTTTTTT.

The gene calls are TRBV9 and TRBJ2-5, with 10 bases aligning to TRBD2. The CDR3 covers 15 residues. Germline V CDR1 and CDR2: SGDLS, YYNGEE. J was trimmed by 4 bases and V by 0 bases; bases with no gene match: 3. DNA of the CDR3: TGTGCCAGCAGCGTAGAGCCTAGCGGGGGAGAGACCCAGTACTTC. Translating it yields CASSVEPSGGETQYF.

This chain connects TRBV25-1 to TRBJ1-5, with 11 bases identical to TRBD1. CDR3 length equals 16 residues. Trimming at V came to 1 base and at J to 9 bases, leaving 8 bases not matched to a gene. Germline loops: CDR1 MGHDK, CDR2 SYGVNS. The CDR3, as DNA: TGTGCCAGCAGTGAATTCGGGACAGGGGGAAGTAGGCCCCAGCATTTT. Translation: CASSEFGTGGSRPQHF. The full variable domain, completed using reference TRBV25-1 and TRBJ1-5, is EADIYQTPRYLVIGTGKKITLECSQTMGHDKMYWYQQDPGMELHLIHYSYGVNSTEKGDLSSESTVSRIRTEHFPLTLESARPSHTSQYLCASSEFGTGGSRPQHFGDGTRLSIL.

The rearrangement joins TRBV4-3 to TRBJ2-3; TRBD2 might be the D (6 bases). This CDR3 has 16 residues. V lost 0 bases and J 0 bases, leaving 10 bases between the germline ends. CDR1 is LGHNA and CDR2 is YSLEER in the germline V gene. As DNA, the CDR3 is TGCGCCAGCAGCCAAGATTTGGCGGGAAGCACAGATACGCAGTATTTT. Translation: CASSQDLAGSTDTQYF.

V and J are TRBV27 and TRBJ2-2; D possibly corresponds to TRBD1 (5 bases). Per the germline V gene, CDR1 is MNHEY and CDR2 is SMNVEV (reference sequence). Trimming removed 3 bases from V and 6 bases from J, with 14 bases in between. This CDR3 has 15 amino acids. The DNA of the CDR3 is TGTGCCAGCAGTTTTGGAAGGGGAAGGGCCGGGGAGCTGTTTTTT. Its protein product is CASSFGRGRAGELFF.

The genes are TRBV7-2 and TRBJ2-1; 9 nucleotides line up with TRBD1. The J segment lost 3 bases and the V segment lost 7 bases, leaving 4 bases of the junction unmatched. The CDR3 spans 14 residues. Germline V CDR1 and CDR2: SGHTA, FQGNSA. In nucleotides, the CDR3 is TGTGCCAGCACCTCGGGACAGGGCTACAATGAGCAGTTCTTC. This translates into CASTSGQGYNEQFF.

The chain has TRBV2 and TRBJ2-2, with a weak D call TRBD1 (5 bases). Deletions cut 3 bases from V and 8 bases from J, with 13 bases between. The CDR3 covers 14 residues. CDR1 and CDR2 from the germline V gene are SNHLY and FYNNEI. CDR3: CASSEGRNGGELFF. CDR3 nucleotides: TGTGCCAGCAGTGAGGGGCGCAACGGTGGGGAGCTGTTTTTT.

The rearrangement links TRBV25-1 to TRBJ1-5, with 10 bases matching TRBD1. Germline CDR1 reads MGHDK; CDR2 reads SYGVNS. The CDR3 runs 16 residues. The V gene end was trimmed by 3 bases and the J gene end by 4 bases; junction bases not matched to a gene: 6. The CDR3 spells CASSESGTGVNQPQHF. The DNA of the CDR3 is TGTGCCAGCAGTGAGTCCGGGACAGGGGTTAATCAGCCCCAGCATTTT.